This T cell receptor (beta chain) was documented in a study of T cell repertoires in cytomegalovirus infection. Background on the study: Public TCR beta signatures marked donors with CMV infection and the matching HLA.

Germline-derived CDR1 and CDR2 are SGHRS and YFSETQ. The length of the CDR3 is 11 residues. The table lists this clonotype with many counts. What it binds is unknown. At one end, the junction sequence differs from germline, possibly due to a read error. TCRdb reprocessed the reads with MiXCR, giving one entry per CDR3 protein. Among roughly 500,000 distinct CDR3 sequences listed, approximately 15% were seen once. Study-level results: Predominance within the ex vivo response was attributable to HLA-C-restricted CMV-specific TCR beta clonotypes.

Sequencing input: CD8+ T cells from PBMCs. The chain links TRBV5-1 to TRBJ2-2; D not certain. The TCR originated in a human donor in good health (CMV status not recorded). Some clones in this sample may be carry-over from other donors' samples. CDR3 protein: CASSFAGELFF. The CDR3 DNA reads as TGTGCCAGCAGCTTTGCCGGGGAGCTGTTTTTT.